A selection of T cell receptor beta chains follows, all from one sample in a study of beta chain features in type 1 diabetes. Clones were sequenced by immunoSEQ multiplex PCR, and TCRdb holds only the in-frame ones, with some missing. The table has 200,000 to 250,000 clones, approximately 15% seen once. The sample was naive CD4+ T cells from blood. All receptors derive from a young man with type 1 diabetes. Both conserved end residues are part of each CDR3. Fields, in order: clone size, D gene, J gene, CDR3 length, V gene, CDR3 DNA, CDR3 protein. A D gene is named only where the DNA matches it firmly. Size values are once, few and many counts, or a class for expanded clones, and some rows have none.

clone size: few; D gene: TRBD2; J gene: TRBJ2-2; CDR3 length: 15; V gene: TRBV19; CDR3 DNA: TGTGCCAGTAGTCCCCTAGCGGGGGGCGCCGGGGAGCTGTTTTTT; CDR3 protein: CASSPLAGGAGELFF
clone size: few; D gene: -; J gene: TRBJ1-1; CDR3 length: 14; V gene: TRBV6-4; CDR3 DNA: TGTGCCAGCAGTGACTCTGAGGGAGGGACTGAAGCTTTCTTT; CDR3 protein: CASSDSEGGTEAFF
clone size: -; D gene: TRBD2; J gene: TRBJ2-7; CDR3 length: 17; V gene: TRBV7-9; CDR3 DNA: TGTGCCAGCAGCTCCGGACTAGCGGGGGGGCCCATCACCGAGCAGTACTTC; CDR3 protein: CASSSGLAGGPITEQYF
clone size: few; D gene: TRBD1; J gene: TRBJ1-2; CDR3 length: 13; V gene: TRBV2; CDR3 DNA: TGTGCCAGCTTAAGACAGGGGATCTATGGCTACACCTTC; CDR3 protein: CASLRQGIYGYTF
clone size: -; D gene: -; J gene: TRBJ2-5; CDR3 length: 13; V gene: TRBV5-6; CDR3 DNA: TGTGCCAGCAGCTTGTACGAAGCGGAGACCCAGTACTTC; CDR3 protein: CASSLYEAETQYF
clone size: few; D gene: -; J gene: TRBJ2-3; CDR3 length: 11; V gene: TRBV10-3; CDR3 DNA: TGTGCCATCAGCGGCACAGATACGCAGTATTTT; CDR3 protein: CAISGTDTQYF
clone size: few; D gene: -; J gene: TRBJ2-5; CDR3 length: 14; V gene: TRBV11-2; CDR3 DNA: TGTGCCAGCAGCCCCGGACCGAAGGGGGGGGGCCAGTACTTC; CDR3 protein: CASSPGPKGGGQYF
clone size: -; D gene: TRBD1; J gene: TRBJ1-6; CDR3 length: 15; V gene: TRBV11-3; CDR3 DNA: TGTGCCAGCAGCTTAGAGTCAGGGGGTAATTCACCCCTCCACTTT; CDR3 protein: CASSLESGGNSPLHF
clone size: few; D gene: -; J gene: TRBJ1-2; CDR3 length: 15; V gene: TRBV5-6; CDR3 DNA: TGTGCCAGCAGCTTGGCCGGGGGGCCCCCGAATGGCTACACCTTC; CDR3 protein: CASSLAGGPPNGYTF
clone size: -; D gene: TRBD1; J gene: TRBJ2-5; CDR3 length: 14; V gene: TRBV6-1; CDR3 DNA: TGTGCCAGCAGTGCCACAGGGGCGGTAGAGACCCAGTACTTC; CDR3 protein: CASSATGAVETQYF
clone size: few; D gene: TRBD2; J gene: TRBJ2-3; CDR3 length: 17; V gene: TRBV7-2; CDR3 DNA: TGTGCCAGCAGCTCACTGGGACTAGCGGGACACACAGATACGCAGTATTTT; CDR3 protein: CASSSLGLAGHTDTQYF
clone size: few; D gene: -; J gene: TRBJ1-3; CDR3 length: 14; V gene: TRBV9; CDR3 DNA: TGTGCCAGCAGCCTTGGCAGCTCTGGAAACACCATATATTTT; CDR3 protein: CASSLGSSGNTIYF
clone size: few; D gene: -; J gene: TRBJ2-2; CDR3 length: 12; V gene: TRBV18; CDR3 DNA: TGTGCCAGCTCACGAGTGACCGGGGAGCTGTTTTTT; CDR3 protein: CASSRVTGELFF
clone size: few; D gene: -; J gene: TRBJ1-1; CDR3 length: 12; V gene: TRBV29-1; CDR3 DNA: TGCAGCGTTCGTCAGGCAAACACTGAAGCTTTCTTT; CDR3 protein: CSVRQANTEAFF
clone size: -; D gene: -; J gene: TRBJ1-4; CDR3 length: 12; V gene: TRBV29-1; CDR3 DNA: TGCAGCGTTGAGGGGCCTGATGAAAAACTGTTTTTT; CDR3 protein: CSVEGPDEKLFF
clone size: few; D gene: -; J gene: TRBJ1-6; CDR3 length: 14; V gene: TRBV29-1; CDR3 DNA: TGCAGCGTTCGGTGGACAAAGGGTGATTCACCCCTCCACTTT; CDR3 protein: CSVRWTKGDSPLHF
clone size: few; D gene: -; J gene: TRBJ1-1; CDR3 length: 13; V gene: TRBV29-1; CDR3 DNA: TGCAGCGTTGGTGCAGGGGTGAACACTGAAGCTTTCTTT; CDR3 protein: CSVGAGVNTEAFF
clone size: -; D gene: -; J gene: TRBJ1-6; CDR3 length: 14; V gene: TRBV19; CDR3 DNA: TGTGCCAGTAGTCAAAACAGGCCAAATTCACCCCTCCACTTT; CDR3 protein: CASSQNRPNSPLHF
clone size: few; D gene: TRBD1; J gene: TRBJ1-3; CDR3 length: 14; V gene: TRBV5-1; CDR3 DNA: TGCGCCAGCAGCCCGGGACAGACTGGAAACACCATATATTTT; CDR3 protein: CASSPGQTGNTIYF
clone size: -; D gene: TRBD1; J gene: TRBJ2-7; CDR3 length: 14; V gene: TRBV19; CDR3 DNA: TGTGCCAGTAGTCCACGGACAGGGACAGACGAGCAGTACTTC; CDR3 protein: CASSPRTGTDEQYF
clone size: few; D gene: TRBD2; J gene: TRBJ2-7; CDR3 length: 16; V gene: TRBV4-1; CDR3 DNA: TGCGCCAGCAGCCAAGAATTGACTAGCAAGACCTACGAGCAGTACTTC; CDR3 protein: CASSQELTSKTYEQYF
clone size: -; D gene: -; J gene: TRBJ2-1; CDR3 length: 14; V gene: TRBV29-1; CDR3 DNA: TGCAGCGTTGGGTACAGGTTGATTAGCAATGAGCAGTTCTTC; CDR3 protein: CSVGYRLISNEQFF
clone size: -; D gene: -; J gene: TRBJ1-4; CDR3 length: 15; V gene: TRBV5-1; CDR3 DNA: TGCGCCAGCAGTTCGTCGGGTGCAACTAATGAAAAACTGTTTTTT; CDR3 protein: CASSSSGATNEKLFF
clone size: -; D gene: -; J gene: TRBJ2-3; CDR3 length: 13; V gene: TRBV4-1; CDR3 DNA: TGCGCCAGCAGCCAACGCCACGGAGATACGCAGTATTTT; CDR3 protein: CASSQRHGDTQYF